Following are 19 T cell receptor beta chains from one sample sequenced in a study of Graves' ophthalmopathy and Graves' hyperthyroidism. Researchers took RNA transcripts and amplified TCR beta CDR3 regions from them. Second-round multiplex PCR came after first-round RT-PCR with HTBI primers. Each CDR3 protein gets one entry after TCRdb re-called the multiplex PCR reads with MiXCR. The repertoire holds hundreds of thousands of distinct CDR3 sequences, with over 13% as singletons. Sequenced: blood. The receptors were gathered from a woman under 40 with Graves' ophthalmopathy.

This clonotype was counted ten times or more. The chain employs TRBV7-2 and TRBJ1-1; a possible D gene is TRBD1 (6 bases). Trimming took 5 bases from V and 6 from J, leaving 16 bases between them. The V gene's germline CDR1 is SGHTA and CDR2 FQGNSA. The CDR3 is 14 residues long. In DNA, the CDR3 is TGTGCCAGCAGCACGCAACAGGGCCGGGCTGAAGCTTTCTTT. It codes for CASSTQQGRAEAFF.

This clonotype was found many times. The V and J genes are TRBV6-5 and TRBJ2-3; the D is unclear. The length of the CDR3 is 15 residues. Trimming shortened V by 2 bases and J by 0 bases, and 9 bases separated the two germline ends. Germline V gene data show CDR1 as MNHEY and CDR2 as SVGAGI. The CDR3 DNA is TGTGCCAGCAGTTACCACCCTGCTAGCACAGATACGCAGTATTTT. It is translated as CASSYHPASTDTQYF.

This clonotype was observed many times. CDR3 residues: CASSETDSYGYTF. The DNA for the CDR3 is TGTGCCAGCAGTGAAACGGATAGCTATGGCTACACCTTC. This chain connects TRBV2 to TRBJ1-2; D gene unclear. The V and J ends lost 2 bases and 4 bases respectively, with 8 bases between them. Per germline, CDR1 SNHLY and CDR2 FYNNEI. The CDR3 is 13 amino acids. Full variable domain (missing parts from reference TRBV2 and TRBJ1-2): EPEVTQTPSHQVTQMGQEVILRCVPISNHLYFYWYRQILGQKVEFLVSFYNNEISEKSEIFDDQFSVERPDGSNFTLKIRSTKLEDSAMYFCASSETDSYGYTFGSGTRLTVV.

This clonotype was counted ten times or more. The chain has TRBV28 and TRBJ2-7, with TRBD1 as a possible D gene (5 bases). The CDR3 runs 15 residues. Trimming removed 3 bases from V and 3 bases from J, with 15 bases in between. Germline assignment: CDR1 MDHEN and CDR2 SYDVKM. CDR3 sequence (DNA): TGTGCCAGCAGTTTTGCAGGGAATCGTGGCTACGAGCAGTACTTC. Protein: CASSFAGNRGYEQYF.

Ten or more counts support this clonotype. CDR3 amino acids: CASTWTEQETQYF. CDR3 bases: TGTGCCAGTACTTGGACAGAGCAAGAGACCCAGTACTTC. V is TRBV6-5 and J is TRBJ2-5; D perhaps matches TRBD1 (6 bases). CDR3 size: 13 residues. The germline V and J ends were trimmed by 9 bases and 2 bases, with 13 bases remaining between them. The V gene's germline CDR1 is MNHEY and CDR2 SVGAGI.

This clonotype was counted many times. V is TRBV15 and J is TRBJ1-1; 10 nucleotides align to TRBD1. V was clipped by 5 bases and J by 8 bases; unmatched bases: 11. Per germline, CDR1 LNHNV and CDR2 YYDKDF (reference sequence). There are 15 residues in the CDR3. The CDR3 reads CATSGRDRGSREAFF. The CDR3 DNA is TGTGCCACCAGCGGCCGGGACAGGGGTTCGAGGGAAGCTTTCTTT.

At least ten counts were recorded for this clonotype. The chain couples TRBV12-3 or TRBV12-4 to TRBJ1-1, with 7 bases fitting TRBD1. The CDR3 is 15 amino acids. The V gene end was trimmed by 3 bases and the J gene end by 1 base; junction bases not matched to a gene: 5. The CDR3 loop is CASSFDRAANTEAFF. Written as DNA, the CDR3 is TGTGCCAGCAGTTTTGACAGGGCTGCGAACACTGAAGCTTTCTTT.

The CDR3 DNA reads as TGTGCCAGTAGTATAGGAGCAGGGACTGAAGCTTTCTTT. This codes for CASSIGAGTEAFF. The chain combines TRBV19 with TRBJ1-1; a possible D gene is TRBD1 (5 bases). V was shortened by 1 base and J by 5 bases, with 8 bases between the two germline ends. CDR3 length: 13 residues. Germline V lookup: CDR1 LNHDA, CDR2 SQIVND (reference sequence).

This clonotype was recorded at least ten times. This chain uses TRBV27 with TRBJ2-7, with a weak D call TRBD2 (5 bases). The V end lost 6 bases, the J end lost 6 bases, and 18 bases lay between the germline ends. This CDR3 is built from 14 residues. Germline V gives CDR1 MNHEY, CDR2 SMNVEV (reference sequence). CDR3 in amino acids: CASSREPLGCEQYF. The DNA for the CDR3 is TGTGCCAGCAGCCGGGAACCTTTAGGGTGCGAGCAGTACTTC.

This clonotype was counted ten times or more. The chain has TRBV20-1 and TRBJ2-7, with 11 bases that match TRBD2. The ends lost 3 bases at V and 0 bases at J; junction bases unmatched: 4. Per germline, CDR1 DFQATT and CDR2 SNEGSKA (reference sequence). CDR3 length equals 15 residues. This CDR3 reads CSARPTSGDSYEQYF. The CDR3 DNA is TGCAGTGCTAGGCCGACTAGCGGGGACTCCTACGAGCAGTACTTC.

This clonotype was observed at least ten times. This chain connects TRBV6-5 to TRBJ2-7, with TRBD1 matching over 9 bases. The CDR3 totals 13 residues. Germline trimming cut 8 bases from V and 4 bases from J; bases unmatched to any gene: 6. CDR1 and CDR2 (germline): MNHEY, SVGAGI. The CDR3 region is CASGRTGDYEQYF. DNA of the CDR3: TGTGCCAGCGGGAGGACAGGGGATTACGAGCAGTACTTC.

By share, this clonotype counts as medium-sized. The rearrangement links TRBV7-2 to TRBJ2-7, with TRBD1 as a possible D gene (5 bases). The CDR3 covers 12 residues. The V and J ends lost 4 bases and 3 bases respectively, with 7 bases between them. Germline loops: CDR1 SGHTA, CDR2 FQGNSA. The CDR3 nucleotides read TGTGCCAGCAGCTCGCAGGGCTACGAGCAGTACTTC. Its protein product is CASSSQGYEQYF. The full variable domain, rest sourced from reference TRBV7-2 and TRBJ2-7, is GAGVSQSPSNKVTEKGKDVELRCDPISGHTALYWYRQSLGQGLEFLIYFQGNSAPDKSGLPSDRFSAERTGGSVSTLTIQRTQQEDSAVYLCASSSQGYEQYFGPGTRLTVT.

This clonotype was observed at least ten times. The chain is built from TRBV6-1 and TRBJ1-2; 8 positions match TRBD1. The CDR3 length is 12 residues. With 6 bases clipped from V and 8 bases from J, the junction kept 5 bases outside the gene matches. Germline values: CDR1 MNHNS, CDR2 SASEGT. DNA for the CDR3: TGTGCCAGCAGGACAGGGGAGCGGGGCTACACCTTC. Its translation: CASRTGERGYTF.

This clonotype has ten or more counts. The rearrangement uses TRBV5-8 and TRBJ1-1, with D possibly being TRBD1 (5 bases). Trimming shortened V by 2 bases and J by 0 bases, and 20 bases separated the two germline ends. The CDR3 spans 18 residues. Germline-derived CDR1 and CDR2 are SGHTS and YDEGEE. The chain's CDR3 is CASSFLVNTGTVNTEAFF. CDR3 coding DNA: TGTGCCAGCAGCTTTCTAGTCAATACCGGGACCGTGAACACTGAAGCTTTCTTT.

This clonotype was counted at least ten times. V gene TRBV11-2 combines with J gene TRBJ2-5, with D possibly being TRBD1 or TRBD2 (5 bases each). The germline V and J ends were trimmed by 4 bases and 5 bases, with 17 bases remaining between them. The CDR3 sequence is 15 residues long. Germline assignment: CDR1 SGHAT and CDR2 FQNNGV. The CDR3: CASSSGTHPWETQYF. For the CDR3, the DNA is TGTGCCAGCAGCTCCGGGACCCACCCCTGGGAGACCCAGTACTTC.

The chain joins TRBV28 to TRBJ1-2; the D gene is possibly TRBD1 (6 bases). Germline V lookup: CDR1 MDHEN, CDR2 SYDVKM. This CDR3 spans 17 amino acids. The V gene lost 5 bases and the J gene lost 0 bases, with 19 bases spanning the gap. CDR3 in amino acids: CASSGRLDSKANYGYTF. Here the CDR3 DNA reads TGTGCCAGCAGTGGCCGTTTGGACAGCAAAGCTAACTATGGCTACACCTTC.

A few counts support this clonotype. The chain joins TRBV7-2 to TRBJ1-5, with D perhaps TRBD1 (5 bases). The V and J ends lost 3 bases and 6 bases respectively, with 15 bases between them. The CDR3 contains 15 residues. Germline V gene data show CDR1 as SGHTA and CDR2 as FQGNSA. CDR3 amino acids: CASSFRQGGSQPQHF. For the CDR3, the DNA is TGTGCCAGCAGCTTTAGGCAGGGAGGTAGTCAGCCCCAGCATTTT.

This clonotype was seen once. Its ends do not fully match the called genes, so a read error is possible. The chain is built from TRBV28 and TRBJ1-1; 8 nucleotides line up with TRBD1. The germline gives CDR1 MDHEN, CDR2 SYDVKM. The CDR3 runs 11 residues. CDR3 amino acids: CAVRGPTEALF. The CDR3 coding sequence is TGTGCCGTCAGGGGGCCCACTGAAGCTTTATTT.

In this sample, this clonotype turned up many times. The genes are TRBV11-2 and TRBJ1-5; D remains unclear. The germline V gene has CDR1 SGHAT and CDR2 FQNNGV. This CDR3 region has 13 residues. The V gene lost 2 bases and the J gene lost 4 bases, with 6 bases spanning the gap. The CDR3 DNA is TGTGCCAGCAGCTTAATCCGAAATCAGCCCCAGCATTTT. Protein: CASSLIRNQPQHF.